This T cell receptor beta chain comes out of a study of OX40 agonist ivuxolimab in advanced cancers. The ends were cut back, 2 bases at V and 4 bases at J, with 7 bases in the middle. CDR1 and CDR2 from the germline V gene are MNHEY and SVGAGI. This CDR3 has 13 residues. Prior autoimmune disease or systemic immunosuppression barred patients. Libraries were prepared by immunoSEQ multiplex PCR; TCRdb keeps only in-frame clonotypes and omits some of them. The top ten clones hold about 5.5% of a sample with 43,000 or so clones, 85% to 90% of them seen once. Material: CD4+ or CD8+ T cells sorted from blood, obtained in a trial of the OX40 agonist ivuxolimab. The V call is TRBV6-5, the J call TRBJ2-3; unclear D gene. This TCR was sampled from an adult with an advanced solid tumor such as melanoma, head and neck, liver or kidney cancer. The CDR3 loop is CASSYDGADTQYF. The CDR3 DNA is TGTGCCAGCAGTTACGATGGGGCAGATACGCAGTATTTT.